This T cell receptor (beta chain) was recorded in a study of blood T cell repertoires in COVID-19. In germline, CDR1 is MDHEN, CDR2 SYDVKM. The CDR3 consists of 15 residues. V was cut by 2 bases and J by 3 bases, with 10 bases left in between. The authors' processing: From reference gene primer amplification, estimates of nucleated cell counts were derived. Only in-frame clones appear in the TCRdb table, and some are missing; sequencing was by immunoSEQ multiplex PCR. Clone size and V and J calls were adopted from that table, with D and trimming inferred from the DNA. The top ten hold around 47% of the sample, which has 70,000 or so clones, more than 70% seen once.

Sequenced material: peripheral blood. The chain is built from TRBV28 and TRBJ2-2; a possible D gene is TRBD1 (5 bases). The receptor's source is a human donor in a cohort sampled during active COVID-19. CDR3 loop: CASSLTDIDTGELFF. The CDR3 DNA is TGTGCCAGCAGTTTAACGGACATTGACACCGGGGAGCTGTTTTTT.